A selection of T cell receptor beta chains follows, all from one sample in a study of T cell responses to AZD1222 COVID-19 vaccine. The data were produced by immunoSEQ multiplex PCR, yet TCRdb's version contains in-frame clones alone and is incomplete. The table includes some 170,000 clones, over 80% detected once. The sample here was peripheral blood, taken 28 days after the second dose of the MenACWY control vaccine. The receptors were sampled from an adult who received the MenACWY meningococcal vaccine as a control. CDR3s include the opening cysteine and the closing phenylalanine or tryptophan. The D gene is left open where the match is weak. Clone size appears in some rows only: once, few, many, or a class for an expanded clone.

size	V	J	D	DNA	CDR3
NA	TRBV12-3/TRBV12-4	TRBJ1-2	TRBD1	TGTGCCAGCAGGTTAGACAGGGCAGATGGCTACACCTTC	CASRLDRADGYTF
few	TRBV7-7	TRBJ2-2	NA	TGTGCCAGCAGCGGGGACTTGAACACCGGGGAGCTGTTTTTT	CASSGDLNTGELFF
NA	TRBV7-2	TRBJ2-1	TRBD2	TGTGCCAGCAGCTTAGCGGCGGGAGTAGTACGCAATGAGCAGTTCTTC	CASSLAAGVVRNEQFF
NA	TRBV10-1	TRBJ2-2	NA	TGCGCCAGCAGTGACCGGGAGCCCGGGGAGCTGTTTTTT	CASSDREPGELFF
NA	TRBV5-4	TRBJ2-3	NA	TGTGCCAGCAGCGTCGACAGGGGAGGGGATACGCAGTATTTT	CASSVDRGGDTQYF
NA	TRBV7-9	TRBJ2-7	NA	TGTGCCAGCAGCCCTCGTGGTAGCGGCACCTACGAGCAGTACTTC	CASSPRGSGTYEQYF
NA	TRBV4-1	TRBJ1-2	NA	TGCGCCAGCAGCCAAACGGGCTATGGCTACACCTTC	CASSQTGYGYTF
NA	TRBV7-2	TRBJ2-2	NA	TGTGCCAGCAGCTTATACGGGGAGAGGACCGGGGAGCTGTTTTTT	CASSLYGERTGELFF
NA	TRBV27	TRBJ1-5	NA	TGTGCCAGCAGTTTAAGCAGGGCGAATCAGCCCCAGCATTTT	CASSLSRANQPQHF
NA	TRBV4-3	TRBJ2-1	TRBD1	TGCGCCAGCACTCCCGGGACAGGGGGCGGTAAGCAGTTCTTC	CASTPGTGGGKQFF
NA	TRBV18	TRBJ1-2	TRBD1	TGTGCCAGCTCACCACTTCGACAGGGCGATGGCTACACCTTC	CASSPLRQGDGYTF
NA	TRBV19	TRBJ1-5	TRBD1	TGTGCCAGTAAGACAGGGACAAGGGATCAGCCCCAGCATTTT	CASKTGTRDQPQHF
once	TRBV28	TRBJ2-5	TRBD1	TGTGCCACCATGACAGGGTCTAGGGAGTCGGAGACCCAGTACTTC	CATMTGSRESETQYF
NA	TRBV7-2	TRBJ1-2	TRBD1	TGTGCCAGCAGCTTAGGTGGGACAGGAAAAAACTATGGCTACACCTTC	CASSLGGTGKNYGYTF
NA	TRBV3-1/TRBV3-2	TRBJ1-5	NA	TGTGCCAGCAGCCAAGATTTCGGCCTCGGGGGTTCCCAGCATTTT	CASSQDFGLGGSQHF
NA	TRBV6-2/TRBV6-3	TRBJ1-1	TRBD1	TGTGCCAGCAGCGACAGGGGGCGAAACACTGAAGCTTTCTTT	CASSDRGRNTEAFF
NA	TRBV10-3	TRBJ2-5	NA	TGTGCCACGCAAAACGGGGGGCCGGGGGGAGAGACCCAGTACTTC	CATQNGGPGGETQYF
few	TRBV7-9	TRBJ2-5	NA	TGTGCCAGCAGCGTAAGGGATAGGGAGACCCAGTACTTC	CASSVRDRETQYF
NA	TRBV5-1	TRBJ2-5	NA	TGCGCCAGCACGGGGCTTGCTAGGGAGACCCAGTACTTC	CASTGLARETQYF
NA	TRBV30	TRBJ2-3	TRBD1	TGTGCCTGGAGTGCGGGACAGACAGATACGCAGTATTTT	CAWSAGQTDTQYF
NA	TRBV9	TRBJ2-7	NA	TGTGCCAGCAGCGTAGGGACAGCGAACTACGAGCAGTACTTC	CASSVGTANYEQYF
once	TRBV27	TRBJ2-7	TRBD1	TGTGCCACCGGACAGGTCGAGGGCGAGCAGTACTTC	CATGQVEGEQYF
few	TRBV9	TRBJ2-3	NA	TGTGCCAGCAGCGTAGGGGGGAACATGGGAGATACGCAGTATTTT	CASSVGGNMGDTQYF
once	TRBV11-2	TRBJ1-5	NA	TGTGCCAGCAGCTTAGAATCGGTCGGCCAGCCCCAGCATTTT	CASSLESVGQPQHF
NA	TRBV2	TRBJ2-3	TRBD2	TGTGCCAGCAGCGGGACTAGCGGGAAAGGTCCCACAGATACGCAGTATTTT	CASSGTSGKGPTDTQYF
NA	TRBV5-6	TRBJ2-5	NA	TGTGCCAGCACCCTGACGATGGGGACTTATGGAGAGACCCAGTACTTC	CASTLTMGTYGETQYF
once	TRBV19	TRBJ2-7	NA	TGTGCCAGTAGTATAGGATTCGGACCCCAACCCTACGAGCAGTACTTC	CASSIGFGPQPYEQYF
once	TRBV9	TRBJ2-2	TRBD2	TGTGCCAGCAGCGCTCTAGCGGGAGGGAACACCGGGGAGCTGTTTTTT	CASSALAGGNTGELFF
NA	TRBV4-3	TRBJ1-1	NA	TGCGCCAGCAGCCCGGGGGGGCAGGGCAACACTGAAGCTTTCTTT	CASSPGGQGNTEAFF
once	TRBV6-5	TRBJ2-5	TRBD1	TGTGCCAGCAGTTACCCCTCGGGACAGGCCGGGGAGACCCAGTACTTC	CASSYPSGQAGETQYF
NA	TRBV18	TRBJ1-5	TRBD1	TGTGCCAGCTCACTGCCGGGACAGGGGTATCAGCCCCAGCATTTT	CASSLPGQGYQPQHF
NA	TRBV7-6	TRBJ1-2	TRBD1	TGTGCCAGCAGCTTCGGTTCAGGGGGGACCTATGGCTACACCTTC	CASSFGSGGTYGYTF
NA	TRBV5-8	TRBJ2-5	TRBD2	TGTGCCAGCAGCTTACAAGGGACTAGCGGGAGTTACCAAGAGACCCAGTACTTC	CASSLQGTSGSYQETQYF
NA	TRBV6-5	TRBJ1-1	NA	TGTGCCAGCAGGGGAACACTAAACACTGAAGCTTTCTTT	CASRGTLNTEAFF
NA	TRBV5-4	TRBJ1-1	NA	TGTGCCAGCAGCTTGGAGTGGGTAGGTGGCACTGAAGCTTTCTTT	CASSLEWVGGTEAFF
NA	TRBV12-3/TRBV12-4	TRBJ2-1	NA	TGTGCCAGCAGTGCCGAGAGATCCGGGCAGTTCTTC	CASSAERSGQFF
NA	TRBV10-1	TRBJ2-7	NA	TGCGCCATCCGACCGGGTAGATTCTACGAGCAGTACTTC	CAIRPGRFYEQYF
NA	TRBV27	TRBJ2-7	NA	TGTGCCAGCAGTTTATCGGGGATCAACGAGCAGTACTTC	CASSLSGINEQYF
NA	TRBV18	TRBJ1-2	NA	TGTGCCAGCTCACCACCCATCTCTGAGGGCCTCTATGGCTACACCTTC	CASSPPISEGLYGYTF
NA	TRBV5-1	TRBJ1-4	NA	TGCGCCAGCAGCCCACGCTTGACAGGACTTAATGAAAAACTGTTTTTT	CASSPRLTGLNEKLFF
NA	TRBV28	TRBJ2-7	TRBD1	TGTGCCAGCAGTTTAAGACAGGGTTTATACGAGCAGTACTTC	CASSLRQGLYEQYF
NA	TRBV15	TRBJ2-1	TRBD2	TGTGCCACCAGCAGATCGGGGGGTGAGCAGTTCTTC	CATSRSGGEQFF
once	TRBV7-9	TRBJ2-2	NA	TGTGCCAGCAGCTTAAGAACAGCTTTCACCGGGGAGCTGTTTTTT	CASSLRTAFTGELFF
NA	TRBV6-5	TRBJ1-5	NA	TGTGCCAGCAGTTACGTCGATCAGCCCCAGCATTTT	CASSYVDQPQHF
NA	TRBV10-1	TRBJ2-5	TRBD1	TGCGCCAGCAGCGCCGCGGGACAGGTTCAAGAGACCCAGTACTTC	CASSAAGQVQETQYF
NA	TRBV28	TRBJ2-5	NA	TGTGCCAGCACGGGTCACCGGTGGCAGGAGACCCAGTACTTC	CASTGHRWQETQYF
NA	TRBV19	TRBJ1-3	TRBD1	TGTGCCAGTAGTATAAGGGGACAGGGCTCTGGAAACACCATATATTTT	CASSIRGQGSGNTIYF
NA	TRBV9	TRBJ2-7	TRBD2	TGTGCCAGCAGCGTAAGCGGGGCAGTCTCCTACGAGCAGTACTTC	CASSVSGAVSYEQYF
few	TRBV6-5	TRBJ2-7	NA	TGTGCCAGCAAAGCCATGGGTTACGAGCAGTACTTC	CASKAMGYEQYF
few	TRBV5-6	TRBJ2-3	NA	TGTGCCAGCAGCTTGGCCGACACAGATACGCAGTATTTT	CASSLADTDTQYF
NA	TRBV9	TRBJ2-5	NA	TGTGCCAGCAGCGTAGGTGTCAGGGACCAAGAGACCCAGTACTTC	CASSVGVRDQETQYF
NA	TRBV3-1/TRBV3-2	TRBJ2-7	NA	TGTGCCAGCAGCCAAGCAGACTACGAGCAGTACTTC	CASSQADYEQYF
NA	TRBV5-4	TRBJ2-3	TRBD2	TGTGCCAGCAGCTTGACTAGCGGTCGCACAGATACGCAGTATTTT	CASSLTSGRTDTQYF